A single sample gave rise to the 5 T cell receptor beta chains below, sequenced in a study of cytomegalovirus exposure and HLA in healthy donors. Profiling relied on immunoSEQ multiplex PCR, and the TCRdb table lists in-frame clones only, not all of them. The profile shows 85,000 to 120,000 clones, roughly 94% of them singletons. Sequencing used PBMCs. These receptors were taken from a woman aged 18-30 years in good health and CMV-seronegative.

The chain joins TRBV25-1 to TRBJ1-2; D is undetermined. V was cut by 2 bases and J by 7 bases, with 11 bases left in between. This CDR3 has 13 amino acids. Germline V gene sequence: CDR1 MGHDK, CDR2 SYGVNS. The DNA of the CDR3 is TGTGCCAGCAGTGAACCGAATGTCGGTGGCTACACCTTC. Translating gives CASSEPNVGGYTF.

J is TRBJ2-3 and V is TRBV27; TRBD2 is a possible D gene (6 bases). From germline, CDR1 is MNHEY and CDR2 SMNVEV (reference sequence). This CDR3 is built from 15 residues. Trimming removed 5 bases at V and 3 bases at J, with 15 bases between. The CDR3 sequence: CASSLGGRVTDTQYF. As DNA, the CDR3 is TGTGCCAGCAGTCTAGGAGGGAGAGTAACAGATACGCAGTATTTT.

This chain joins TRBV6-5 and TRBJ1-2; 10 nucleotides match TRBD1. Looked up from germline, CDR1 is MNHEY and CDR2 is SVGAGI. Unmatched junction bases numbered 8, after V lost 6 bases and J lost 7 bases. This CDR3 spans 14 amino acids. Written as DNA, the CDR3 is TGTGCCAGCAGAAGGACAGGGGGATTTGGTGGCTACACCTTC. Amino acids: CASRRTGGFGGYTF.

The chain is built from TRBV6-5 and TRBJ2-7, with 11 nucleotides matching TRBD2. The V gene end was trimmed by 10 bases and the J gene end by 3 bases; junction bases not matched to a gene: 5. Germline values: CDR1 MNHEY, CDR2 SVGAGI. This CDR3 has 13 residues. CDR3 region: CATGLAEYYEQYF. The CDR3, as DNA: TGTGCCACGGGACTAGCGGAGTACTACGAGCAGTACTTC.

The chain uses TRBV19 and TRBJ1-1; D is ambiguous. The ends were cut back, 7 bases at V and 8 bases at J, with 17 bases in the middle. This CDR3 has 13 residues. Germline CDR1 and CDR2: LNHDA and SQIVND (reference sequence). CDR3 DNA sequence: TGTGCCAGTAAGGACTTGGGCATTCCCGAAGCTTTCTTT. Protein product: CASKDLGIPEAFF.